The TCR beta chain described here comes from a study of T cells in Graves' hyperthyroidism and ophthalmopathy. Overall study context: Peripheral blood collection took place at initial diagnosis, before any treatment.

The source material, RNA transcripts, was used to amplify TCR beta CDR3 regions. First-round RT-PCR with HTBI primers amplified the TCR CDR3 region. Each CDR3 protein gets one entry after TCRdb re-called the multiplex PCR reads with MiXCR. The sample contains fewer than 450,000 distinct CDR3 sequences, about 18% of which appear only once. V gave up 4 bases and J gave up 3 bases, with 15 bases separating them. This CDR3 spans 15 amino acids. Germline V gene lookup returns CDR1 SGHRS and CDR2 YFSETQ. This clonotype has ten or more counts. Sequences were obtained from blood. The source of this sequence is a woman in her twenties or thirties with Graves' hyperthyroidism that later progressed to Graves' ophthalmopathy. The chain joins TRBV5-1 to TRBJ2-3; D assignment may be TRBD1 or TRBD2 (6 bases each). The CDR3 spells CASSPLGGITDTQYF. CDR3 nucleotides: TGCGCCAGCAGCCCCTTAGGGGGGATAACAGATACGCAGTATTTT. Supplemented by reference TRBV5-1 and TRBJ2-3, the full variable domain reads KAGVTQTPRYLIKTRGQQVTLSCSPISGHRSVSWYQQTPGQGLQFLFEYFSETQRNKGNFPGRFSGRQFSNSRSEMNVSTLELGDSALYLCASSPLGGITDTQYFGPGTRLTVL.